These 20 T cell receptor beta chains share one sample of origin, sequenced in a study of blood T cell repertoires in COVID-19. Repertoires were generated with immunoSEQ multiplex PCR, while TCRdb's copy carries only in-frame clones and drops some. The sample includes some 140,000 clones, approximately 84% of them seen just once. The sample taken for sequencing was peripheral blood. Source of these receptors: an elderly woman with acute or convalescent COVID-19.

The J gene is TRBJ2-6, the V gene TRBV11-2; D remains unclear. Per germline, CDR1 SGHAT and CDR2 FQNNGV. V lost 5 bases and J lost 4, with 18 bases in between. This CDR3 region has 17 residues. CDR3 DNA sequence: TGTGCCAGCAGCATAACCATCGCGGCAGCCGGGGCCAACGTCCTGACTTTC. Its protein is CASSITIAAAGANVLTF.

Here the CDR3 reads CASSSRRSLETQYF. The CDR3 DNA reads TGTGCCAGCAGCTCCCGTAGGAGTTTGGAGACCCAGTACTTC. The V gene is TRBV7-9, the J gene TRBJ2-5; D not certain. Germline CDR1 SEHNR, CDR2 FQNEAQ (reference sequence). V gave up 4 bases and J gave up 5 bases, with 14 bases separating them. The CDR3 length is 14 residues.

V is TRBV18 and J is TRBJ1-6; perhaps TRBD1 as D (6 bases). Between the trimmed V and J ends, which lost 1 base and 9 bases, there was a span of 22 bases. The CDR3 is 18 residues long. CDR1 and CDR2 (germline): KGHSH, LQKENI. CDR3 loop: CASSPLASGESGGSPLHF. CDR3 in DNA: TGTGCCAGCTCACCACTTGCTTCAGGGGAAAGTGGGGGTTCACCCCTCCACTTT.

Details on this clone: Distinct nucleotide sequences in the sample also encode this CDR3. The chain has TRBV18 and TRBJ1-4; TRBD1 aligns across 7 bases. Germline V lookup: CDR1 KGHSH, CDR2 LQKENI. With 3 bases clipped from V and 5 bases from J, the junction kept 3 bases outside the gene matches. The CDR3 spans 14 residues. This chain's CDR3 is CASSPGTANEKLFF. The DNA of the CDR3 is TGTGCCAGCTCACCGGGGACAGCAAATGAAAAACTGTTTTTT.

The chain links TRBV5-6 to TRBJ1-6; maybe TRBD1 (6 bases). The length of the CDR3 is 15 residues. Germline V gene lookup returns CDR1 SGHDT and CDR2 YYEEEE. The ends were cut back, 4 bases at V and 7 bases at J, with 15 bases in the middle. The CDR3 DNA reads as TGTGCCAGCAGCCAGCAACAGGGTTACAATTCACCCCTCCACTTT. Its translation is CASSQQQGYNSPLHF.

The rearrangement joins TRBV7-2 to TRBJ1-1; maybe TRBD1 (6 bases). The CDR3 loop spans 14 amino acids. Germline loops: CDR1 SGHTA, CDR2 FQGNSA. The germline V and J ends were trimmed by 3 bases and 5 bases, with 13 bases remaining between them. CDR3 DNA: TGTGCCAGCAGCTTGGTCGGGGGGCGTACTGAAGCTTTCTTT. Translating it yields CASSLVGGRTEAFF.

This rearrangement joins TRBV6-5 to TRBJ1-1, with D tentatively TRBD1 (5 bases). The CDR3 is made up of 14 amino acids. The germline CDR1 and CDR2 sequences are MNHEY and SVGAGI. The V and J ends lost 5 bases and 7 bases respectively, with 17 bases between them. The CDR3 here is CASSPGGARGEAFF. In DNA form, the CDR3 reads TGTGCCAGCAGTCCGGGAGGGGCGCGAGGTGAAGCTTTCTTT.

The gene calls are TRBV6-5 and TRBJ1-4; possibly TRBD1 for D (6 bases). Germline loops: CDR1 MNHEY, CDR2 SVGAGI. There are 15 residues in the CDR3. The V end was cut by 7 bases, the J end by 0 bases, with 12 bases between. The CDR3 sequence is CASTNRQATNEKLFF. The CDR3 DNA is TGTGCCAGCACCAATAGACAGGCAACTAATGAAAAACTGTTTTTT.

The rearrangement uses TRBV5-1 and TRBJ1-6; no definite D call. Trimming took 9 bases from V and 5 from J, leaving 12 bases between them. This CDR3 is 13 amino acids long. Germline loops: CDR1 SGHRS, CDR2 YFSETQ. CDR3 bases: TGCGCCACCCGCAGAGACAATAATTCACCCCTCCACTTT. Translated: CATRRDNNSPLHF. The full variable domain, its missing parts supplied by reference TRBV5-1 and TRBJ1-6, is KAGVTQTPRYLIKTRGQQVTLSCSPISGHRSVSWYQQTPGQGLQFLFEYFSETQRNKGNFPGRFSGRQFSNSRSEMNVSTLELGDSALYLCATRRDNNSPLHFGNGTRLTVT.

The V gene is TRBV5-4, the J gene TRBJ2-5; 8 positions match TRBD1. V gave up 0 bases and J gave up 4 bases; unmatched junction bases: 5. Germline lookup yields CDR1 SGHNT and CDR2 YYREEE (reference sequence). The CDR3 extends over 15 amino acids. The CDR3 nucleotides are TGTGCCAGCAGCTTGGGTCAGGGGGCGGCAGAGACCCAGTACTTC. Its protein is CASSLGQGAAETQYF.

V usage is TRBV29-1 and J usage is TRBJ1-2; D might be TRBD1 (5 bases). V was clipped by 5 bases and J by 6 bases, with 22 bases between them. Germline lookup yields CDR1 SQVTM and CDR2 ANQGSEA. The CDR3 runs 15 residues. CDR3 loop: CSVQPNGGGKDGYTF. Written as DNA, the CDR3 is TGCAGCGTTCAACCTAACGGGGGGGGTAAGGATGGCTACACCTTC.

The chain links TRBV30 to TRBJ1-1; D ambiguous. This CDR3 region has 11 residues. V lost 5 bases, J lost 5 bases, and 9 bases lay in between. Germline V gives CDR1 GTSNPN, CDR2 SVGIG (reference sequence). DNA for the CDR3: TGTGCCTGGGGCCTCTTGACTGAAGCTTTCTTT. This encodes CAWGLLTEAFF.

The CDR3 DNA sequence: TGCGCCAGCAGTGAGTCCGGGTCCGATTCACCCCTCCACTTT. Translated: CASSESGSDSPLHF. The V gene is TRBV10-1, the J gene TRBJ1-6; no reliable D call. The ends were cut back, 0 bases at V and 8 bases at J, with 8 bases in the middle. The germline V gene encodes CDR1 WNHNN and CDR2 SYGVQD (reference sequence). The CDR3 is 14 residues long.

There are a few counts of this clone. V and J are TRBV5-5 and TRBJ2-2; D gene ambiguous. The CDR3 covers 14 residues. The V end lost 4 bases, the J end lost 6 bases, and 13 bases lay between the germline ends. Per the germline V gene, CDR1 is SGHKS and CDR2 is YYEKEE (reference sequence). The CDR3 DNA is TGTGCCAGCAGCCCCCGACGGAGTCCCGGGGAGCTGTTTTTT. Protein: CASSPRRSPGELFF.

The chain is built from TRBV6-6 and TRBJ1-5, with no clear D. This CDR3 comprises 15 residues. Germline V gene data show CDR1 as MNHNY and CDR2 as SVGAGI (reference sequence). The V gene lost 2 bases and the J gene lost 3 bases, with 11 bases spanning the gap. This CDR3 reads CASSYLRGDNQPQHF. CDR3 DNA sequence: TGTGCCAGCAGTTACCTCCGAGGAGACAATCAGCCCCAGCATTTT.

The chain uses TRBV5-4 and TRBJ1-3; no reliable D call. CDR1 is SGHNT, CDR2 YYREEE, per germline (reference sequence). The CDR3 runs to 15 residues. V lost 3 bases and J 0 bases, leaving 10 bases between the germline ends. CDR3 nucleotide sequence: TGTGCCAGCAGCTCCGCGGGGATCTCTGGAAACACCATATATTTT. As protein: CASSSAGISGNTIYF.

This chain uses TRBV12-3 or TRBV12-4 with TRBJ2-5; the match to TRBD2 covers 7 bases. The CDR3 runs to 13 residues. J was trimmed by 0 bases and V by 6 bases; bases with no gene match: 1. CDR3 region: CASRGGYQETQYF. The CDR3 nucleotides are TGTGCCAGCAGGGGGGGGTACCAAGAGACCCAGTACTTC.

The chain combines TRBV30 with TRBJ2-3; 10 nucleotides match TRBD2. There are 16 residues in the CDR3. Germline CDR1 and CDR2: GTSNPN and SVGIG (reference sequence). J was trimmed by 1 base and V by 3 bases; bases with no gene match: 7. The CDR3 reads CAWRGLLAGGTDTQYF. The CDR3 nucleotides read TGTGCCTGGAGGGGCCTTCTAGCGGGGGGCACAGATACGCAGTATTTT.

J is TRBJ1-2 and V is TRBV5-6; D remains ambiguous. The germline V and J ends were trimmed by 2 bases and 8 bases, with 10 bases remaining between them. Per the germline V gene, CDR1 is SGHDT and CDR2 is YYEEEE. The CDR3 loop spans 12 amino acids. CDR3 residues: CASSLRDAGYTF. The CDR3 coding sequence is TGTGCCAGCAGCTTAAGAGATGCAGGCTACACCTTC.

This chain connects TRBV25-1 to TRBJ1-1; TRBD1 agrees at 7 bases. V trimming: 3 bases; J trimming: 0 bases; junction bases outside the gene matches: 4. The germline gives CDR1 MGHDK, CDR2 SYGVNS. This CDR3 has 15 residues. This CDR3 is CASSEGQRVNTEAFF. DNA for the CDR3: TGTGCCAGCAGTGAGGGACAGCGGGTGAACACTGAAGCTTTCTTT.